Included here is one T cell receptor (beta chain) sequence, with context. Its antigen remains undetermined. The germline V gene encodes CDR1 MGHRA and CDR2 YSYEKL. At the junction V is shortened by 6 bases and J by 4 bases; bases outside the gene matches: 6. The CDR3 goes from the cysteine to the phenylalanine over 14 residues. Just CDR3 DNA is preserved here, 42 bases in frame from base 1. Libraries were built with the immunoSEQ multiplex PCR assay. A mixture of 60 forward primers for TCR Vbeta segments and 13 reverse primers for TCR Jbeta segments was used in the multiplex PCR. A multiplex PCR assay on genomic DNA amplified the CDR3 region of rearranged TCR beta genes. On the Illumina HiSeq System, the amplified TCR beta libraries were sequenced as 87-base-pair reads. On the authors' methods: A later analysis counted approximately 76 million unique TCR beta chains across the 550 to 800 repertoires, and some 11 million of these chains were shared by at least two donors. To remove PCR and sequencing errors, raw reads were error-corrected and collapsed into unique sequences using a nearest-neighbor algorithm that merged closely related sequences. To assign V, D and J gene segments, CDR3 sequences were aligned to IMGT reference sequences. Each retained sequence needed at least a six-nucleotide match to both a V gene segment and a J gene segment. A rearrangement was called productive if the CDR3 had no stop codons and remained in frame with V and J, and every other rearrangement was called non-productive. CDR3 was defined by IMGT convention, running from the second conserved V-encoded cysteine to the conserved J-encoded phenylalanine. The earlier analysis of 587 of the donors excluded sequences that lacked an unambiguous match to a single V gene segment. In an earlier analysis of 450 to 700 of the donors, V segments were called functional above 56.7% productive rearrangements and were called segregating when the between-donor standard deviation exceeded 5%. A statistical classification framework was developed to diagnose cytomegalovirus status using the catalog of TCR beta chain sequences. V and J gene assignment, in a later analysis, came from comparing TCR nucleotide sequences with IMGT/GENE-DB human TR gene sequences. A later analysis assigned CDR3 sequences and most-parsimonious VDJ recombination scenarios with the TCRdist pipeline. In a later analysis, every TCR beta chain was defined by the combination of its CDR3 amino acid sequence and its V-gene family, and reads without a unique V-gene family were dropped. In a later analysis, approximately 640 highly shared, low-generation-probability nucleotide sequences were removed to address suspected cross-contamination and a sequencing artifact. In a later analysis, a clonal expansion index was calculated for each public chain from normalized within-repertoire ranks of inferred template counts. In a later analysis, generation probabilities were computed with a VDJ recombination model fitted to out-of-frame rearrangements, and the resulting probabilities were checked against IGoR. In a later analysis, TCR-TCR, TCR-HLA and TCR-CMV co-occurrence was scored with hypergeometric tests, and a repertoire-size bias correction was applied to TCR pairs. In a later analysis, false discovery rates were estimated by permuting HLA or CMV assignments 20 times. In a later analysis, co-occurring TCRs were grouped using DBSCAN, with TCRdist sequence similarity added in when clustering inside HLA-allele-positive subsets. Repertoires with fewer than 30,000 or more than 120,000 public chains were left out of co-occurrence clustering, as were five repertoires with anomalous nucleotide sharing. TCRdb took over this immuneACCESS table, retaining in-frame rearrangements with V and J assigned. Such tables are incomplete; in checked studies, under half of the missing clones stem from an unresolved V gene, and the remainder is unexplained. That table gives V, J and clone size, and the DNA gave D and trimming. Per the sample table, the count is 75,000 to 95,000 clones. The ten most abundant clones make up approximately 6% of the sample.

The cohort was made up of approximately 670 healthy bone marrow donors. Cohort members were all nominally healthy when sampled, although unrecorded immune exposures were likely present. The donor tested CMV seropositive and was one of the 289 seropositive cohort members. A peripheral blood sample was collected from each donor, and TCR beta sequencing was performed on peripheral blood mononuclear cells. The Qiagen DNeasy Blood Extraction Kit was used to extract genomic DNA from the blood cell samples. The source of the sample is a study of cytomegalovirus exposure and HLA in healthy donors (dated by TCRdb to 2015 to 2018). For the wider study: An earlier analysis of a few hundred of the donors reported under 300 Gb of sequence data and around 120 million unique TCR beta sequences obtained from approximately 180 million T cells. Roughly 300 gigabases of sequencing data and some 85 million unique TCR sequences were included in an early release covering 500 to 750 HLA-typed donors. The genetic ancestry cluster associated with self-reported Caucasian donors included 81% of the roughly 400 genotyped donors. The study aimed to test whether cataloging public T cell receptors could reveal signatures of past pathogen exposure. The study profiled the T cell repertoires of fewer than 850 subjects by immunosequencing and related them to cytomegalovirus serostatus. A separate validation cohort of 90 to 150 different subjects was used in addition to the approximately 700-subject first cohort. To predict cytomegalovirus infection status, the study brought together high-throughput TCR immunosequencing, statistical association of individual TCRs with disease status, and machine learning. A later analysis re-examined previously published TCR beta repertoires from hundreds of donors and added high-resolution HLA genotyping to investigate patterns of TCR occurrence. The later analysis used no new phenotypic data to find candidate immune exposures, relying instead on TCR beta sequences and their occurrence across donors. An earlier analysis of a few hundred of the donors applied high-throughput TCR beta sequencing to assess whether each TCR beta V gene segment acted as functional or pseudogenic. Alongside the repertoire data, information on donor age, sex, ethnicity and CMV serostatus was compiled. In a later genetic analysis, genome-wide SNP genotypes for 398 of the 666 donors were used, and that subset was treated as a discovery cohort. All discovery cohort repertoires had been generated using a single sequencing platform. Class I and class II HLA loci were covered by the typing at four-digit resolution. Typing coverage differed by locus: A, B, C, DRB1 and DQB1 were typed in roughly 629-630 donors, DQA1 in 522, DPA1 in 600 to 610, and DPB1 in about 450. Four or five DR-DQ haplotypes were treated as single units for association and clustering because of strong linkage in the cohort. Among roughly 400 genotyped donors of the cohort, an average of 235,054 unique TCR beta nucleotide sequences were sequenced per donor, roughly a sixth of them non-productive.

The paper as a whole reports these results and caveats: In a later analysis, the rate of TCR association differed among HLA loci, with DRB1 alleles having the most associated TCRs and HLA-C alleles having the fewest. In a later genetic analysis, fewer N-insertions in productive TCRs were reported among donors in an Asian-associated ancestry cluster than the roughly 700-donor mean. Because some donors lacked HLA typing at each locus, the association tests relied only on the typed subset. Linkage disequilibrium might explain the correlated functional status among segregating V segments, but an unknown experimental factor could not be excluded. A total of 164 TCR beta chains were listed by the study as associated with cytomegalovirus. Sequencing depth was assumed to be roughly uniform across donors in the presence/absence analyses, though that assumption may not hold. In a later analysis, several top co-occurrence clusters were reported to appear linked to parvovirus B19, influenza, CMV and Epstein-Barr virus. Broadly in line with IMGT annotations, most TCR beta V segments showed up in productive rearrangements about 87% or about 30% of the time in an earlier analysis of approximately 600 of the donors. Some 15 rarely observed V segments, including chromosome 9 orphons, were excluded from the earlier analysis of approximately 500 of the donors because counts were too low. A cluster of highly shared sequence variants was judged likely to represent a technical artifact of the sequencing pipeline. An association between a missense DCLRE1C variant and V-gene and J-gene trimming of TCR beta chains was found in a later genetic analysis and replicated in an independent cohort. At a false discovery rate of 0.05, a later analysis linked 16,951 TCR beta sequences to specific HLA alleles. Only TCR beta chains were sequenced in this cohort, and the absence of alpha or paired-chain data limited detectable features. Across donors, most TCR sequences were observed very rarely, whereas some public TCRs were present in many individuals. When HLA alleles, especially DR and DQ, strongly co-occurred, TCR associations were difficult to assign to individual alleles. A later analysis found that most CMV-associated TCR beta chains appeared HLA-restricted, with HLA associations seemingly driven largely by CMV exposure. The classifier was reported to diagnose cytomegalovirus status with high specificity and sensitivity in both the original cohort and the validation cohort. CMV serostatus was the only immune exposure information available for the cohort. Some IMGT-functional V segments, including TRBV6-2 and TRBV6-3, could not be distinguished by the 87-base-pair reads and were therefore excluded. Compared with equally common non-associated chains, HLA-associated TCR beta chains in a later analysis were more clonally expanded and had lower generation probabilities. It was suggested by the authors that the approach could potentially be generalized to other disease states and immunological phenotypes. In vitro tests confirmed that a few of the cytomegalovirus-associated TCR beta chains recognize cytomegalovirus antigens. A further reported finding was that TCR beta sequences accurately predicted the HLA-A and HLA-B alleles for most subjects in the first cohort.

This TCR derives from a girl aged 5-17 years in good health and CMV-seropositive. The chain employs TRBV4-1 and TRBJ2-3, with 8 junctional bases fitting TRBD1. What was sequenced was PBMCs. The CDR3 corresponds to CASRRAGGADTQYF. The bases read TGCGCCAGCAGGCGGGCAGGGGGCGCAGATACGCAGTATTTT.